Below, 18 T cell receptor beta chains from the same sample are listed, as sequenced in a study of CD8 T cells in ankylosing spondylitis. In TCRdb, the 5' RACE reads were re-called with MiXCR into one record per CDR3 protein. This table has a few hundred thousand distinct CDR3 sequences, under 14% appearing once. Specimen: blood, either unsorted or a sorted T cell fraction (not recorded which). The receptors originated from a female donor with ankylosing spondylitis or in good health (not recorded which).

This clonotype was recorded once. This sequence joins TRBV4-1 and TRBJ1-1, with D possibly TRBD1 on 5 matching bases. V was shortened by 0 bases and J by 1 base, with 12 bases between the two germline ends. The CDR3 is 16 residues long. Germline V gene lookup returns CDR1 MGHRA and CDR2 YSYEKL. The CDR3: CASSQDTGPWNTEAFF. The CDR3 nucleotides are TGCGCCAGCAGCCAAGACACGGGACCCTGGAACACTGAAGCTTTCTTT.

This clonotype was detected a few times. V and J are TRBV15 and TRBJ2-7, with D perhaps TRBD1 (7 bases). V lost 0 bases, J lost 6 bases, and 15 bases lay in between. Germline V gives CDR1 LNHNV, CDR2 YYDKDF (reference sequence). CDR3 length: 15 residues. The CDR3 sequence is CATSRDLDREAEQYF. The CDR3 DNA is TGTGCCACCAGCAGAGATCTCGACAGGGAGGCCGAGCAGTACTTC.

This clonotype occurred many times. This chain's CDR3 is CASLPPVGGGSYNEQFF. DNA for the CDR3: TGTGCCAGCCTTCCTCCGGTTGGAGGGGGCTCCTACAATGAGCAGTTCTTC. This chain joins TRBV2 and TRBJ2-1, with D perhaps being TRBD1 or TRBD2 (6 bases each). Trimming took off 8 bases at V and 0 bases at J, with 20 bases between the two ends. The CDR3 loop spans 17 amino acids. Germline values: CDR1 SNHLY, CDR2 FYNNEI.

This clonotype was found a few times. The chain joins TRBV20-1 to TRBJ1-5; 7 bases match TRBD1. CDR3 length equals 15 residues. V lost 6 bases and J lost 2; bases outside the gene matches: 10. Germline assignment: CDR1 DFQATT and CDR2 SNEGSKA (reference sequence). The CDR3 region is CSAQPGTVRNQPQHF. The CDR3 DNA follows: TGCAGTGCCCAGCCCGGGACAGTTCGCAATCAGCCCCAGCATTTT.

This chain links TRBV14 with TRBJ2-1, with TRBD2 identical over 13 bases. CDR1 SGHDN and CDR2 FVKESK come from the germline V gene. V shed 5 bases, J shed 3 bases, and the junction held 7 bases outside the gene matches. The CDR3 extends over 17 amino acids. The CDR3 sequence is CASSAGLAGDFYNEQFF. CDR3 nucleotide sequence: TGTGCCAGCAGCGCAGGACTAGCGGGAGATTTCTACAATGAGCAGTTCTTC. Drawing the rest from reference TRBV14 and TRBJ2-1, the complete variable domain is EAGVTQFPSHSVIEKGQTVTLRCDPISGHDNLYWYRRVMGKEIKFLLHFVKESKQDESGMPNNRFLAERTGGTYSTLKVQPAELEDSGVYFCASSAGLAGDFYNEQFFGPGTRLTVL.

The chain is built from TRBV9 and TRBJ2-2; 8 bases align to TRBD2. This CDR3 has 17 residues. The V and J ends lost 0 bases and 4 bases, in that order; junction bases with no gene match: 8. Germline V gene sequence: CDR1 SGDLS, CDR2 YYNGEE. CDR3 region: CASSVESGSRFTGELFF. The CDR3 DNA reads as TGTGCCAGCAGCGTAGAAAGCGGGAGTAGATTCACCGGGGAGCTGTTTTTT.

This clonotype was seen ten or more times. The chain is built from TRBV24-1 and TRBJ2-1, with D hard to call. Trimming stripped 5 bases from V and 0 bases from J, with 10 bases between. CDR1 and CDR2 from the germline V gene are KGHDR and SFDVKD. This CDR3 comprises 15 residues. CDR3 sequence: CATSGGWASYNEQFF. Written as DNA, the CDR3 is TGTGCCACCAGTGGTGGCTGGGCCTCCTACAATGAGCAGTTCTTC.

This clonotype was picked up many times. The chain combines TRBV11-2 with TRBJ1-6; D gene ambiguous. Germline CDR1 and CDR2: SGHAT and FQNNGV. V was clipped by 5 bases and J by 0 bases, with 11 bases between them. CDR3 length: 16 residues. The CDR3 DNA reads TGTGCCAGCAGCCAAATGGGTAGCTCCTATAATTCACCCCTCCACTTT. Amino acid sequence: CASSQMGSSYNSPLHF.

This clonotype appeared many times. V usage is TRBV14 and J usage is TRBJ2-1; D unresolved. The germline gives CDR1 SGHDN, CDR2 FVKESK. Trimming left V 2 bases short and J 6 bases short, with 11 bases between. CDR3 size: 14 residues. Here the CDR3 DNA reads TGTGCCAGCAGCCAATTTCTCGGGTTCAATGAGCAGTTCTTC. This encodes CASSQFLGFNEQFF.

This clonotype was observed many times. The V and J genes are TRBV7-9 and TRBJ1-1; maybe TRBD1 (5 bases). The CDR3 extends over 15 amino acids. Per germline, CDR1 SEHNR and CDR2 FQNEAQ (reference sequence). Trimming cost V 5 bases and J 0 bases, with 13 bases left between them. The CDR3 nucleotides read TGTGCCAGCAGCCAACAGGCCCCTATGAACACTGAAGCTTTCTTT. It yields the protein CASSQQAPMNTEAFF.

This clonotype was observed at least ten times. CDR3 sequence (DNA): TGTGCCACAAAGACTAGCGGGGGGCAAGAGACCCAGTACTTC. Protein product: CATKTSGGQETQYF. This chain links TRBV10-3 with TRBJ2-5; 13 bases align to TRBD2. Trimming took 10 bases from V and 2 from J; bases not matched to a gene: 4. Germline V lookup: CDR1 ENHRY, CDR2 SYGVKD. CDR3 length equals 14 residues.

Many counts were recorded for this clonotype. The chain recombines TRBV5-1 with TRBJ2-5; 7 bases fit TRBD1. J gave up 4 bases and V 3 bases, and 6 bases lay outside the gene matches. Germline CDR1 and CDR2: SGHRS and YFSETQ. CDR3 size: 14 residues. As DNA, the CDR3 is TGCGCCAGCAGCTCAACCGGGACAGCAGAGACCCAGTACTTC. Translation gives CASSSTGTAETQYF.

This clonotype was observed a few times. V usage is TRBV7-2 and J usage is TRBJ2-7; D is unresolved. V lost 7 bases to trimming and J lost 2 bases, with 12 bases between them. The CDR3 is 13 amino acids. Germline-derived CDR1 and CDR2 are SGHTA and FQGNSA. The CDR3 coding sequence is TGTGCCAGCACCCAATGGGGTCCCTACGAGCAGTACTTC. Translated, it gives CASTQWGPYEQYF.

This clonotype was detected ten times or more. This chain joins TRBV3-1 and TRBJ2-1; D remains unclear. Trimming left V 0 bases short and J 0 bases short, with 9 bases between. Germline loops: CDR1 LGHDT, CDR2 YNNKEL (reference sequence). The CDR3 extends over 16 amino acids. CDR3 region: CASSQEKFGSYNEQFF. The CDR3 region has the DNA TGTGCCAGCAGCCAAGAAAAGTTCGGCTCCTACAATGAGCAGTTCTTC.

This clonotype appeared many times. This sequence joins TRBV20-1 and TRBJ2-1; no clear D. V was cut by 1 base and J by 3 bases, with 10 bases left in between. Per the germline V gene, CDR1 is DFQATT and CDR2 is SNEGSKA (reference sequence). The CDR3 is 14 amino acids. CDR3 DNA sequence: TGCAGTGCTAGAGGTTACGGCAGCTACAATGAGCAGTTCTTC. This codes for CSARGYGSYNEQFF.

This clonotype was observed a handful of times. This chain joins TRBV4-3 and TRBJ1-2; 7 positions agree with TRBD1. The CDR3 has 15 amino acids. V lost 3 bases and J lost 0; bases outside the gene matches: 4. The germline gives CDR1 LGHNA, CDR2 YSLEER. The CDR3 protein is CASSQGTAANYGYTF. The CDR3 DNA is TGCGCCAGCAGCCAGGGGACAGCCGCTAACTATGGCTACACCTTC.

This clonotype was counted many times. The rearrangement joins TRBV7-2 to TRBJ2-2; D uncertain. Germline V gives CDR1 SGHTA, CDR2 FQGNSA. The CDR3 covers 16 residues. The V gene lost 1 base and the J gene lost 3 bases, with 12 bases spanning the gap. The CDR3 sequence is CASSLGLSGHTGELFF. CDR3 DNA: TGTGCCAGCAGCTTAGGACTCTCCGGACACACCGGGGAGCTGTTTTTT.

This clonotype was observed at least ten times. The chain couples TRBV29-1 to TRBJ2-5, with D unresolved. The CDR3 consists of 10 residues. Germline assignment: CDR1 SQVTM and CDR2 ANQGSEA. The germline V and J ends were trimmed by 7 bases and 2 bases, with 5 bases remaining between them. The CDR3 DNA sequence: TGCAGCGCCGATCAAGAGACCCAGTACTTC. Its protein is CSADQETQYF.